The 10 T cell receptor beta chains below come from one sample, sequenced in a study of blood T cell repertoires in COVID-19. The repertoire was sequenced with immunoSEQ multiplex PCR; TCRdb's copy has only in-frame clones and lacks some. The sample carries 95,000 to 150,000 clones, about 85% recorded once. Sequencing was performed on peripheral blood. The source is a woman aged 80 or older with acute or convalescent COVID-19.

This clone was observed once. This sequence joins TRBV28 and TRBJ1-1; perhaps TRBD1 as D (6 bases). The germline V and J ends were trimmed by 5 bases and 5 bases, with 21 bases remaining between them. The germline gives CDR1 MDHEN, CDR2 SYDVKM. This CDR3 is built from 16 residues. DNA for the CDR3: TGTGCCAGCAGTAACACCGCTACAGGGAGAAGGACTGAAGCTTTCTTT. It specifies CASSNTATGRRTEAFF.

A single count supports this clone. In nucleotides, the CDR3 is TGTGCCAGCAGCTTGTTAGGGGCCCAAGGCAACAATGAGCAGTTCTTC. Translating gives CASSLLGAQGNNEQFF. V is TRBV5-4 and J is TRBJ2-1; possible D gene TRBD1, 5 bases. Trimming shortened V by 1 base and J by 5 bases, and 16 bases separated the two germline ends. The CDR3 length is 16 residues. Germline V gene sequence: CDR1 SGHNT, CDR2 YYREEE (reference sequence).

The chain employs TRBV4-1 and TRBJ1-2; D remains unclear. The V gene's germline CDR1 is MGHRA and CDR2 YSYEKL. The CDR3 extends over 15 amino acids. V lost 0 bases and J 5 bases, leaving 13 bases between the germline ends. The CDR3 region has the DNA TGCGCCAGCAGCCAAGACGAGGCCCGTGGGTATGGCTACACCTTC. Protein: CASSQDEARGYGYTF.

The rearrangement links TRBV18 to TRBJ2-5; D possibly corresponds to TRBD2 (6 bases). V gave up 8 bases and J gave up 2 bases, with 21 bases separating them. This CDR3 is built from 16 residues. The germline CDR1 and CDR2 sequences are KGHSH and LQKENI. In nucleotides, the CDR3 is TGTGCCAGCGTAAGAAGTGTCGGGGGACTGCAAGAGACCCAGTACTTC. Protein: CASVRSVGGLQETQYF.

The rearrangement joins TRBV5-8 to TRBJ1-3, with 7 bases matching TRBD1. CDR3 length: 13 amino acids. The germline CDR1 and CDR2 sequences are SGHTS and YDEGEE. V shed 2 bases and J 6 bases; nucleotides not matched to a gene: 2. Here the CDR3 reads CASSFRGTNTIYF. The CDR3, as DNA: TGTGCCAGCAGCTTCAGGGGGACAAACACCATATATTTT. Complete variable domain (other parts from reference TRBV5-8 and TRBJ1-3): EAGVTQSPTHLIKTRGQQATLRCSPISGHTSVYWYQQALGLGLQFLLWYDEGEERNRGNFPPRFSGRQFPNYSSELNVNALELEDSALYLCASSFRGTNTIYFGEGSWLTVV.

This chain connects TRBV10-2 to TRBJ2-5; tentatively, D is TRBD2 (7 bases). This CDR3 spans 15 amino acids. V lost 6 bases to trimming and J lost 1 base, with 15 bases between them. The germline gives CDR1 WSHSY, CDR2 SAAADI. The CDR3 reads CASRLGGPVQETQYF. For the CDR3, the DNA is TGCGCCAGCAGATTGGGGGGGCCGGTCCAAGAGACCCAGTACTTC.

V is TRBV10-3 and J is TRBJ2-7, with 7 nucleotides matching TRBD1. Per the germline V gene, CDR1 is ENHRY and CDR2 is SYGVKD. With V trimmed by 5 bases and J by 7 bases, 11 bases remained unmatched. The CDR3 covers 14 residues. This chain's CDR3 is CAISTGDLRSEQYV. The CDR3 nucleotides are TGTGCCATCAGTACAGGGGACCTCCGGAGTGAGCAGTACGTC.

V is TRBV28 and J is TRBJ2-5, with TRBD2 identical over 15 bases. V lost 5 bases and J lost 2; bases outside the gene matches: 3. The length of the CDR3 is 16 residues. Germline V gives CDR1 MDHEN, CDR2 SYDVKM. CDR3 nucleotide sequence: TGTGCCAGCAGTCGTGGACTAGCGGGGGGGCAAGAGACCCAGTACTTC. This gives the protein CASSRGLAGGQETQYF.

The sample holds a few counts of this clone. This chain links TRBV29-1 with TRBJ2-5; D may be TRBD2 (6 bases). The germline gives CDR1 SQVTM, CDR2 ANQGSEA. The V and J ends lost 7 bases and 0 bases respectively, with 15 bases between them. The CDR3 is 14 amino acids. The CDR3 nucleotides are TGCAGCGCGATTAGAGGAGGGTACCAAGAGACCCAGTACTTC. Translation gives CSAIRGGYQETQYF. The variable domain in full, completed from reference TRBV29-1 and TRBJ2-5, reads SAVISQKPSRDICQRGTSLTIQCQVDSQVTMMFWYRQQPGQSLTLIATANQGSEATYESGFVIDKFPISRPNLTFSTLTVSNMSPEDSSIYLCSAIRGGYQETQYFGPGTRLLVL.

The chain uses TRBV10-3 and TRBJ1-4; 10 bases fit TRBD1. The CDR3 has 16 amino acids. Germline CDR1 and CDR2: ENHRY and SYGVKD. V gave up 10 bases and J gave up 0 bases; unmatched junction bases: 8. The CDR3 sequence: CATRRTGGATNEKLFF. CDR3 in DNA: TGTGCCACTAGGCGGACAGGGGGTGCAACTAATGAAAAACTGTTTTTT.